Shown below are 25 T cell receptor beta chains from a single sample sequenced in a study of regulatory T cells in long-lasting Graves disease. Time point defined: persistent/refractory GD, antithyroid drugs over 5 years with positive TRAb. Extracted RNA from PBMCs served as the source of the TCR library. Arm-PCR of CDR3 regions and iRepertoire HTBI primers were used to build TCR beta libraries. TCRdb redid the calling of the multiplex PCR reads with MiXCR, one entry per CDR3 protein. The sample has about 660,000 distinct CDR3 sequences, approximately 29% seen once; the top ten hold around 40%. Sequenced here: peripheral blood mononuclear cells (PBMCs), sampled when the disease was refractory, from a patient treated with antithyroid drugs. The receptors come from a female donor with Graves disease.

For the CDR3, the DNA is TGTGCCAGCAGCCAGGGCCTACTTAACTATGGCTACACCTTC. Translating gives CASSQGLLNYGYTF. The chain joins TRBV5-6 to TRBJ1-2, with D possibly TRBD1 on 5 matching bases. V was shortened by 4 bases and J by 1 base, with 11 bases between the two germline ends. From germline, CDR1 is SGHDT and CDR2 YYEEEE. This CDR3 is built from 14 residues.

At least ten counts were recorded for this clonotype. The chain carries TRBV28 and TRBJ1-4, with TRBD1 matching over 8 bases. CDR1 is MDHEN and CDR2 is SYDVKM in the germline V gene. This CDR3 region has 16 residues. V dropped 5 bases and J dropped 8; count of bases not matched to a gene: 13. The CDR3 DNA follows: TGTGCCAGCAGTGGGACAGGAGTGCAGGGTGGGGAAAAACTGTTTTTT. The encoded protein is CASSGTGVQGGEKLFF.

With respect to this clonotype: One end of the junction fails to match germline, which may point to a read error. The chain has TRBV6-9 and TRBJ2-7; TRBD2 matches 7 bases. CDR3 length: 16 amino acids. The germline gives CDR1 MNHGY, CDR2 SVAAGI. The CDR3 region is CASSSGGELHSYGQYF. CDR3 coding DNA: TGTGCCAGCAGTTCGGGGGGTGAACTCCATTCCTACGGGCAGTACTTC.

This chain uses TRBV2 with TRBJ2-3; TRBD1 or TRBD2 may be the D gene (5 bases each). Germline values: CDR1 SNHLY, CDR2 FYNNEI. This CDR3 is 13 amino acids long. V was shortened by 8 bases and J by 0 bases, with 9 bases between the two germline ends. The chain's CDR3 is CASGRDSTDTQYF. CDR3 bases: TGTGCCAGCGGACGGGACAGCACAGATACGCAGTATTTT. Full variable domain (missing parts from reference TRBV2 and TRBJ2-3): EPEVTQTPSHQVTQMGQEVILRCVPISNHLYFYWYRQILGQKVEFLVSFYNNEISEKSEIFDDQFSVERPDGSNFTLKIRSTKLEDSAMYFCASGRDSTDTQYFGPGTRLTVL.

This clonotype was observed a few times. The chain recombines TRBV2 with TRBJ2-5; 7 positions match TRBD2. Germline trimming cut 3 bases from V and 3 bases from J; bases unmatched to any gene: 4. CDR3 length: 14 residues. From germline, CDR1 is SNHLY and CDR2 FYNNEI. CDR3 protein: CASSDRGSKETQYF. CDR3 sequence (DNA): TGTGCCAGCAGTGATCGCGGGAGTAAAGAGACCCAGTACTTC.

This clonotype was observed a handful of times. This rearrangement joins TRBV5-1 to TRBJ2-7, with D tentatively TRBD1 or TRBD2 (5 bases each). Germline V lookup: CDR1 SGHRS, CDR2 YFSETQ. V lost 3 bases to trimming and J lost 2 bases, with 15 bases between them. This CDR3 is built from 15 residues. In DNA, the CDR3 is TGCGCCAGCAGCTCTACACCGGGACCCACCTACGAGCAGTACTTC. This gives the protein CASSSTPGPTYEQYF.

This clonotype was found many times. The rearrangement uses TRBV7-8 and TRBJ1-1; D unclear. Germline V CDR1 and CDR2: SGHVS, FQNEAQ. V was pared by 8 bases and J by 0 bases, with 10 bases between. The CDR3 contains 13 residues. CDR3 coding DNA: TGTGCCAGCTCACCAGTGATGAACACTGAAGCTTTCTTT. Its translation is CASSPVMNTEAFF.

The rearrangement joins TRBV12-5 to TRBJ2-7; 9 bases align to TRBD1. The ends lost 6 bases at V and 5 bases at J; junction bases unmatched: 8. CDR3 size: 14 residues. Germline V gene sequence: CDR1 LGHNT, CDR2 FRNRAP. The CDR3 here is CASGFGTGSDEQYF. In DNA, the CDR3 is TGTGCTAGTGGCTTCGGGACAGGGAGTGACGAGCAGTACTTC. The complete variable domain, with remaining parts taken from reference TRBV12-5 and TRBJ2-7, reads DARVTQTPRHKVTEMGQEVTMRCQPILGHNTVFWYRQTMMQGLELLAYFRNRAPLDDSGMPKDRFSAEMPDATLATLKIQPSEPRDSAVYFCASGFGTGSDEQYFGPGTRLTVT.

The V gene is TRBV20-1, the J gene TRBJ1-2; D unresolved. The germline V gene has CDR1 DFQATT and CDR2 SNEGSKA (reference sequence). The CDR3 extends over 13 amino acids. Trimming left V 3 bases short and J 2 bases short, with 10 bases between. In DNA, the CDR3 is TGCAGTGCTAGGCTAAGAGAGAACTATGGCTACACCTTC. Encoded protein: CSARLRENYGYTF.

This clonotype was seen more than once but under ten times. At one of its ends the junction is not consistent with the germline gene, which may arise from a read error. The chain joins TRBV20-1 to TRBJ1-1; D gene uncertain. Germline CDR1 and CDR2: DFQATT and SNEGSKA (reference sequence). The CDR3 totals 12 residues. The CDR3 sequence: CSATPGNAEAFF. In nucleotides, the CDR3 is TGCAGTGCTACCCCGGGGAACGCTGAAGCTTTCTTT.

The V call is TRBV28, the J call TRBJ1-1; 8 positions match TRBD1. The CDR3 totals 14 residues. V shed 5 bases and J 6 bases; nucleotides not matched to a gene: 8. The germline CDR1 and CDR2 sequences are MDHEN and SYDVKM. The CDR3 nucleotides are TGTGCCAGCAGTCCTCCGGGACAGGAAGCTGAAGCTTTCTTT. It codes for CASSPPGQEAEAFF.

The chain employs TRBV10-3 and TRBJ2-3, with D possibly matching TRBD2 (5 bases). V dropped 4 bases and J dropped 6 bases, with 5 bases sitting between them. CDR3 length equals 11 residues. Germline values: CDR1 ENHRY, CDR2 SYGVKD. As DNA, the CDR3 is TGTGCCATCAGTGGAGGGGATACGCAGTATTTT. It translates to CAISGGDTQYF.

This clonotype was found once. The chain uses TRBV28 and TRBJ1-5; weak D call: TRBD1 (5 bases). V was pared by 6 bases and J by 6 bases, with 15 bases between. Per germline, CDR1 MDHEN and CDR2 SYDVKM. CDR3 length: 14 amino acids. The CDR3, as DNA: TGTGCCAGCAGCCTGGATGGGGCACTTCAGCCCCAGCATTTT. Translation gives CASSLDGALQPQHF.

The V gene is TRBV12-3 or TRBV12-4, the J gene TRBJ2-5, with D tentatively TRBD2 (6 bases). Trimming cost V 5 bases and J 5 bases, with 15 bases left between them. The CDR3 runs to 14 residues. CDR3 region: CASSMEGPRETQYF. CDR3 bases: TGTGCCAGCAGTATGGAGGGCCCTCGGGAGACCCAGTACTTC.

The chain joins TRBV6-1 to TRBJ2-7; D possibly corresponds to TRBD1 (6 bases). This CDR3 is 12 amino acids long. Trimming took 1 base from V and 5 from J, leaving 6 bases between them. CDR1 and CDR2 from the germline V gene are MNHNS and SASEGT. CDR3 sequence: CASSEEGDEQYF. The DNA of the CDR3 is TGTGCCAGCAGTGAAGAGGGGGACGAGCAGTACTTC.

This chain joins TRBV6-1 and TRBJ1-5, with 9 bases that match TRBD1. CDR1 and CDR2 from the germline V gene are MNHNS and SASEGT. This CDR3 has 17 residues. The junction had 15 bases not matched to a gene; V was cut back by 5 bases and J by 7 bases. CDR3 sequence (DNA): TGTGCCAGCAGTCTCCGGGACAGGGAGGGGGCCGGACAGCCCCAGCATTTT. Protein: CASSLRDREGAGQPQHF.

In this sample, this clonotype turned up a few times. The rearrangement uses TRBV7-2 and TRBJ1-1; possible D gene TRBD1, 5 bases. Germline lookup yields CDR1 SGHTA and CDR2 FQGNSA. The CDR3 sequence is 15 residues long. V was pared by 1 base and J by 3 bases, with 12 bases between. DNA for the CDR3: TGTGCCAGCAGCTTAGTGTGGGGCGGATACACTGAAGCTTTCTTT. It specifies CASSLVWGGYTEAFF.

The chain uses TRBV10-2 and TRBJ1-2; 7 bases match TRBD1. CDR3 length equals 15 residues. Germline V CDR1 and CDR2: WSHSY, SAAADI. Trimming at V came to 4 bases and at J to 4 bases, leaving 9 bases not matched to a gene. The CDR3 coding sequence is TGCGCCAGCAGTGCCGATACGACAGGGACCTATGGCTACACCTTC. Protein: CASSADTTGTYGYTF.

J is TRBJ1-6 and V is TRBV12-3 or TRBV12-4; TRBD1 might be the D (6 bases). This CDR3 is built from 14 residues. The V gene lost 6 bases and the J gene lost 9 bases, with 15 bases spanning the gap. The CDR3 sequence: CASSISGVLSPLHF. The CDR3 region has the DNA TGTGCCAGCAGCATCTCAGGGGTCCTTTCACCCCTCCACTTT.

With regard to this clonotype: Being one base from a much bigger clone, this may be a read error. CDR3 amino acids: CASRPGPGNSPLHF. CDR3 nucleotide sequence: TGTGCCAGCAGACCTGGACCGGGGAATTCACCCCTCCACTTT. The V gene is TRBV12-3 or TRBV12-4, the J gene TRBJ1-6; D remains unclear. This CDR3 is 14 amino acids long. The ends were cut back, 6 bases at V and 7 bases at J, with 13 bases in the middle.

J is TRBJ2-7 and V is TRBV9; 11 positions match TRBD2. CDR1 is SGDLS and CDR2 is YYNGEE in the germline V gene. Unmatched junction bases numbered 6, after V lost 4 bases and J lost 3 bases. The CDR3 is 15 amino acids. This chain's CDR3 is CASSSLGLAGYEQYF. CDR3 DNA sequence: TGTGCCAGCAGCTCCCTCGGACTAGCGGGCTACGAGCAGTACTTC.

The sample holds a few counts of this clonotype. The rearrangement joins TRBV6-1 to TRBJ1-6; TRBD1 is a possible D gene (5 bases). With 6 bases removed from V and 5 bases from J, the gap between germline ends came to 11 bases. This CDR3 contains 14 residues. The germline gives CDR1 MNHNS, CDR2 SASEGT. Written as DNA, the CDR3 is TGTGCCAGCAGCCGGGACGGTGATAATTCACCCCTCCACTTT. Translating gives CASSRDGDNSPLHF.

V gene TRBV30 combines with J gene TRBJ2-7; TRBD2 might be the D (8 bases). Per the germline V gene, CDR1 is GTSNPN and CDR2 is SVGIG (reference sequence). The V end lost 4 bases, the J end lost 6 bases, and 16 bases lay between the germline ends. The CDR3 length is 13 residues. CDR3 residues: CAWNREGALEQYF. Here the CDR3 DNA reads TGTGCCTGGAATCGGGAGGGGGCTCTCGAGCAGTACTTC.

Turning to this clonotype: An end of the junction does not agree with germline; a read error may underlie this. The chain carries TRBV28 and TRBJ2-2; D ambiguous. The CDR3 contains 13 residues. Germline assignment: CDR1 MDHEN and CDR2 SYDVKM. CDR3 DNA sequence: TGTGCCAACAGTTTAAGGGTATCCCCGAAGCTGTTTTTT. Translated: CANSLRVSPKLFF. Together with reference TRBV28 and TRBJ2-2, the CDR3 gives the full variable domain: DVKVTQSSRYLVKRTGEKVFLECVQDMDHENMFWYRQDPGLGLRLIYFSYDVKMKEKGDIPEGYSVSREKKERFSLILESASTNQTSMYLCANSLRVSPKLFFGEGSRLTVL.

There are a few counts of this clonotype. The rearrangement links TRBV20-1 to TRBJ2-7; D is possibly TRBD2 (6 bases). Germline V gives CDR1 DFQATT, CDR2 SNEGSKA (reference sequence). This CDR3 has 16 amino acids. The germline V and J ends were trimmed by 1 base and 4 bases, with 20 bases remaining between them. The CDR3 region is CSARAAGTHLAYEQYF. The CDR3 nucleotides read TGCAGTGCTAGAGCAGCCGGGACTCACTTGGCGTACGAGCAGTACTTC.